These 31 T cell receptor beta chains came from one sample sequenced in a study of shared clonotypes between healthy human individuals. The method was immunoSEQ multiplex PCR; TCRdb's version includes in-frame clones alone and lacks a portion of them. Counted here are about 960,000 clones, around 80% occurring once; the ten biggest clones make up 1.5%. Sequencing used memory CD4+ T cells sorted from blood. Regarding subset: CD45RA-negative fraction. The receptor source for this set is a man between 18 and 29 years old in good health.

This rearrangement joins TRBV5-1 to TRBJ1-5; D is unresolved. The germline V gene encodes CDR1 SGHRS and CDR2 YFSETQ. The germline V and J ends were trimmed by 7 bases and 0 bases, with 8 bases remaining between them. CDR3 length: 13 amino acids. The CDR3 coding sequence is TGCGCCAGCGCGGCAGATAGCAATCAGCCCCAGCATTTT. It codes for CASAADSNQPQHF.

The rearrangement joins TRBV30 to TRBJ1-1; TRBD1 aligns across 8 bases. The trim removed 7 bases at V and 8 bases at J, leaving 9 bases unmatched. Germline V gene data show CDR1 as GTSNPN and CDR2 as SVGIG (reference sequence). The CDR3 extends over 12 amino acids. As DNA, the CDR3 is TGTGCCTCACGGACAGGGCAAACCGAAGCTTTCTTT. Amino acid sequence: CASRTGQTEAFF.

CDR3 bases: TGTGCCAGCCAGGCCCGGGACAGGGTAACCGAGCAGTACTTC. This codes for CASQARDRVTEQYF. The J gene is TRBJ2-7, the V gene TRBV27; 9 bases fit TRBD1. Germline V gene data show CDR1 as MNHEY and CDR2 as SMNVEV (reference sequence). The CDR3 spans 14 residues. Germline trimming cut 8 bases from V and 6 bases from J; bases unmatched to any gene: 11.

This chain uses TRBV6-5 with TRBJ1-1; a weak D match, TRBD1 (5 bases). The CDR3 is 15 amino acids. CDR1 is MNHEY and CDR2 is SVGAGI in the germline V gene. The germline V and J ends were trimmed by 5 bases and 4 bases, with 17 bases remaining between them. The CDR3 bases are TGTGCCAGCAGTCCCCATAGGAGGGGCGGCACTGAAGCTTTCTTT. Amino acid sequence: CASSPHRRGGTEAFF.

V is TRBV11-2 and J is TRBJ1-1, with D unresolved. The CDR3 length is 14 residues. V was trimmed by 1 base and J by 11 bases, leaving 17 bases between them. Germline CDR1 SGHAT, CDR2 FQNNGV. In DNA, the CDR3 is TGTGCCAGCAGCTTAGGGGTCACAGCCCTTGATGCTTTCTTT. Its protein product is CASSLGVTALDAFF.

The chain recombines TRBV5-6 with TRBJ2-1, with D hard to call. The germline V and J ends were trimmed by 4 bases and 8 bases, with 19 bases remaining between them. Germline V gene lookup returns CDR1 SGHDT and CDR2 YYEEEE. The CDR3 length is 15 residues. The CDR3 bases are TGTGCCAGCAGCCGTGACTCTAGGGCAGAGGATGAGCAGTTCTTC. It codes for CASSRDSRAEDEQFF.

This clone has at least ten counts. V and J are TRBV28 and TRBJ1-3; maybe TRBD1 (5 bases). V lost 2 bases and J lost 0, with 8 bases in between. Germline assignment: CDR1 MDHEN and CDR2 SYDVKM. There are 15 residues in the CDR3. The CDR3 sequence is CASSLTGASGNTIYF. The DNA of the CDR3 is TGTGCCAGCAGTTTAACAGGCGCCTCTGGAAACACCATATATTTT.

This chain uses TRBV6-1 with TRBJ1-2, with unresolved D. The V and J ends lost 2 bases and 8 bases respectively, with 18 bases between them. CDR1 MNHNS and CDR2 SASEGT come from the germline V gene. The CDR3 extends over 15 amino acids. For the CDR3, the DNA is TGTGCCAGCAGTGAACAGGTTGGAGGATCGCGGGGCTACACCTTC. It translates to CASSEQVGGSRGYTF.

The chain links TRBV9 to TRBJ2-5, with 10 positions matching TRBD1. V shed 4 bases and J 8 bases; nucleotides not matched to a gene: 14. The CDR3 loop spans 16 amino acids. The germline gives CDR1 SGDLS, CDR2 YYNGEE. The CDR3 sequence: CASSSPRGDRGYTQYF. CDR3 DNA sequence: TGTGCCAGCAGCTCCCCTAGGGGGGACAGGGGTTATACCCAGTACTTC.

The chain combines TRBV5-5 with TRBJ2-7; 10 bases are shared with TRBD1. Germline V CDR1 and CDR2: SGHKS, YYEKEE (reference sequence). CDR3 size: 15 residues. The V and J ends lost 3 bases and 6 bases, in that order; junction bases with no gene match: 9. The CDR3 loop reads CASSWGTGEASEQYF. The DNA for the CDR3 is TGTGCCAGCAGCTGGGGGACAGGGGAGGCTAGCGAGCAGTACTTC. Variable domain in full (rest from reference TRBV5-5 and TRBJ2-7): DAGVTQSPTHLIKTRGQQVTLRCSPISGHKSVSWYQQVLGQGPQFIFQYYEKEERGRGNFPDRFSARQFPNYSSELNVNALLLGDSALYLCASSWGTGEASEQYFGPGTRLTVT.

This clone was counted a single time. The chain carries TRBV9 and TRBJ2-3; a possible D gene is TRBD1 (6 bases). The CDR3 loop spans 14 amino acids. Germline CDR1 SGDLS, CDR2 YYNGEE. V shed 3 bases and J shed 2 bases, with 10 bases lying between them. DNA for the CDR3: TGTGCCAGCAGCGCGACAGGAGACACAGATACGCAGTATTTT. This gives the protein CASSATGDTDTQYF.

CDR3 nucleotide sequence: TGTGCCAGCAGCTATTGGGACAGGCCGACGGGAGCTTTCTTT. Its translation is CASSYWDRPTGAFF. The chain employs TRBV5-6 and TRBJ1-1; TRBD1 agrees at 8 bases. Per germline, CDR1 SGHDT and CDR2 YYEEEE. This CDR3 spans 14 amino acids. V gave up 3 bases and J gave up 10 bases; unmatched junction bases: 11.

This chain links TRBV6-6 with TRBJ2-7; D remains ambiguous. This CDR3 is built from 15 residues. CDR1 MNHNY and CDR2 SVGAGI come from the germline V gene (reference sequence). The V end lost 0 bases, the J end lost 2 bases, and 11 bases lay between the germline ends. Here the CDR3 reads CASSYSALGAYEQYF. The DNA for the CDR3 is TGTGCCAGCAGTTACTCGGCACTTGGAGCCTACGAGCAGTACTTC.

V is TRBV28 and J is TRBJ1-1; D gene ambiguous. Germline CDR1 and CDR2: MDHEN and SYDVKM. The CDR3 spans 14 residues. Trimming took off 10 bases at V and 1 base at J, with 16 bases between the two ends. The CDR3: CAISSHSPNTEAFF. The CDR3 nucleotides read TGTGCCATTTCGAGCCACAGCCCGAACACTGAAGCTTTCTTT.

The rearrangement uses TRBV10-3 and TRBJ1-4; 8 nucleotides match TRBD1. Germline CDR1 reads ENHRY; CDR2 reads SYGVKD. Trimming removed 7 bases from V and 3 bases from J; junction bases left unmatched: 16. The CDR3 extends over 18 amino acids. The chain's CDR3 is CAITAAGGQEYSNEKLFF. CDR3 in DNA: TGTGCCATCACAGCCGCAGGGGGACAGGAATATTCTAATGAAAAACTGTTTTTT.

The rearrangement links TRBV5-8 to TRBJ1-4; D is uncertain. The CDR3 loop spans 15 amino acids. Germline CDR1 SGHTS, CDR2 YDEGEE. Trimming took off 6 bases at V and 8 bases at J, with 20 bases between the two ends. The CDR3 DNA sequence: TGTGCCAGCACCTCCTCGAGGTTGGGAGACGAAAAACTGTTTTTT. Its protein is CASTSSRLGDEKLFF.

This chain links TRBV7-2 with TRBJ2-5; TRBD2 matches at 9 bases. Near its end, the DNA agrees better with TRBJ2-7, so the J call may be wrong. The CDR3 has 14 residues. Germline CDR1 is SGHTA and CDR2 is FQGNSA. In DNA form, the CDR3 reads TGTGCCAGCAGCCCCGGGACTAGCAACTACGAGCAGTACTTC. The encoded protein is CASSPGTSNYEQYF.

CDR3 bases: TGTGCCAGCAGCACCTGGACTAGCGGCTCCTACGAGCAGTACTTC. It encodes CASSTWTSGSYEQYF. The chain recombines TRBV6-5 with TRBJ2-7; TRBD2 matches 10 bases. Looked up from germline, CDR1 is MNHEY and CDR2 is SVGAGI. V lost 6 bases and J lost 0; bases outside the gene matches: 5. The CDR3 extends over 15 amino acids.

The rearrangement joins TRBV7-2 to TRBJ1-5; unclear D gene. Germline loops: CDR1 SGHTA, CDR2 FQGNSA. CDR3 length equals 15 residues. The germline V and J ends were trimmed by 1 base and 7 bases, with 14 bases remaining between them. The CDR3 reads CASSLEGRRIQPQHF. CDR3 bases: TGTGCCAGCAGCTTAGAAGGCCGGCGAATCCAGCCCCAGCATTTT.

This rearrangement joins TRBV5-1 to TRBJ2-5; 7 positions match TRBD2. V was clipped by 4 bases and J by 2 bases; unmatched bases: 11. CDR3 length: 16 amino acids. Germline CDR1 SGHRS, CDR2 YFSETQ. This CDR3 is CASSPTGGTTQETQYF. In DNA form, the CDR3 reads TGCGCCAGCAGCCCCACGGGCGGGACTACTCAAGAGACCCAGTACTTC.

The chain carries TRBV5-5 and TRBJ2-3; no clear D. V shed 2 bases and J shed 8 bases, with 6 bases lying between them. Germline CDR1 reads SGHKS; CDR2 reads YYEKEE (reference sequence). This CDR3 is 11 amino acids long. The CDR3 loop reads CASSLDTTQYF. The CDR3 DNA reads as TGTGCCAGCAGCTTAGATACTACGCAGTATTTT.

The rearrangement links TRBV30 to TRBJ1-3; TRBD1 might be the D (5 bases). This CDR3 region has 17 residues. The germline V gene encodes CDR1 GTSNPN and CDR2 SVGIG (reference sequence). The ends were cut back, 0 bases at V and 3 bases at J, with 18 bases in the middle. CDR3 region: CAWSVWAGGSVGNTIYF. The CDR3 coding sequence is TGTGCCTGGAGTGTATGGGCCGGGGGGTCGGTTGGAAACACCATATATTTT.

The chain recombines TRBV7-2 with TRBJ2-2; 14 bases are shared with TRBD2. Germline assignment: CDR1 SGHTA and CDR2 FQGNSA. V shed 9 bases and J 4 bases; nucleotides not matched to a gene: 4. The CDR3 is made up of 15 amino acids. The CDR3: CASSGLAGATGELFF. The CDR3 nucleotides read TGTGCCAGTTCGGGACTAGCGGGGGCCACCGGGGAGCTGTTTTTT.

This chain connects TRBV6-6 to TRBJ1-1; no reliable D call. This CDR3 region has 13 residues. V was pared by 0 bases and J by 8 bases, with 10 bases between. Germline CDR1 is MNHNY and CDR2 is SVGAGI (reference sequence). For the CDR3, the DNA is TGTGCCAGCAGTTACTCGTGGAATGGAGAAGCTTTCTTT. Its protein product is CASSYSWNGEAFF.

The chain joins TRBV5-1 to TRBJ2-1; the match to TRBD1 covers 9 bases. V lost 4 bases and J lost 8; bases outside the gene matches: 13. Germline CDR1 and CDR2: SGHRS and YFSETQ. CDR3 size: 16 residues. The chain's CDR3 is CASSQEALGQGYEQFF. DNA for the CDR3: TGCGCCAGCAGCCAGGAGGCACTGGGACAGGGCTATGAGCAGTTCTTC.

The gene calls are TRBV2 and TRBJ2-5, with no clear D. This CDR3 is 12 amino acids long. The germline V gene encodes CDR1 SNHLY and CDR2 FYNNEI. Between the trimmed V and J ends, which lost 4 bases and 3 bases, there was a span of 6 bases. CDR3 sequence reads: CASSVSEETQYF. The DNA of the CDR3 is TGTGCCAGCAGTGTGTCGGAAGAGACCCAGTACTTC.

This chain links TRBV5-4 with TRBJ2-3, with 13 bases fitting TRBD2. V shed 0 bases and J 3 bases; nucleotides not matched to a gene: 7. The CDR3 consists of 18 residues. Germline V lookup: CDR1 SGHNT, CDR2 YYREEE (reference sequence). CDR3 region: CASSLGGLAGLATDTQYF. The CDR3 nucleotides are TGTGCCAGCAGCTTGGGGGGACTAGCGGGACTCGCAACAGATACGCAGTATTTT.

This chain joins TRBV6-5 and TRBJ2-7; 7 bases map to TRBD2. Per germline, CDR1 MNHEY and CDR2 SVGAGI. V was pared by 2 bases and J by 5 bases, with 0 bases of the junction left unmatched. The CDR3 is made up of 12 amino acids. DNA for the CDR3: TGTGCCAGCAGTTACCGGGGGGACGAGCAGTACTTC. Its protein product is CASSYRGDEQYF.

The chain employs TRBV28 and TRBJ1-5, with 10 positions matching TRBD1. V was pared by 8 bases and J by 4 bases, with 11 bases of the junction left unmatched. Germline CDR1 is MDHEN and CDR2 is SYDVKM. This CDR3 has 16 residues. The chain's CDR3 is CASVDPGQGRNQPQHF. The DNA of the CDR3 is TGTGCCAGCGTCGACCCGGGACAGGGGCGGAATCAGCCCCAGCATTTT.

The chain joins TRBV7-2 to TRBJ2-1; the match to TRBD2 covers 11 bases. Germline lookup yields CDR1 SGHTA and CDR2 FQGNSA. J was trimmed by 5 bases and V by 4 bases; bases with no gene match: 10. This CDR3 has 17 amino acids. The CDR3 is CASSSRSSGRGNNEQFF. In DNA, the CDR3 is TGTGCCAGCAGCTCTCGTAGTAGCGGGAGGGGTAACAATGAGCAGTTCTTC.

The J gene is TRBJ1-3, the V gene TRBV5-8, with TRBD1 matching over 12 bases. The CDR3 contains 15 residues. J lost 7 bases, V lost 2 bases, and 4 bases had no gene match. Germline V lookup: CDR1 SGHTS, CDR2 YDEGEE. This CDR3 reads CASSLPGTGGNTIYF. The DNA of the CDR3 is TGTGCCAGCAGCTTACCCGGGACAGGGGGCAACACCATATATTTT. Combining the CDR3 with reference TRBV5-8 and TRBJ1-3 gives the whole variable domain EAGVTQSPTHLIKTRGQQATLRCSPISGHTSVYWYQQALGLGLQFLLWYDEGEERNRGNFPPRFSGRQFPNYSSELNVNALELEDSALYLCASSLPGTGGNTIYFGEGSWLTVV.